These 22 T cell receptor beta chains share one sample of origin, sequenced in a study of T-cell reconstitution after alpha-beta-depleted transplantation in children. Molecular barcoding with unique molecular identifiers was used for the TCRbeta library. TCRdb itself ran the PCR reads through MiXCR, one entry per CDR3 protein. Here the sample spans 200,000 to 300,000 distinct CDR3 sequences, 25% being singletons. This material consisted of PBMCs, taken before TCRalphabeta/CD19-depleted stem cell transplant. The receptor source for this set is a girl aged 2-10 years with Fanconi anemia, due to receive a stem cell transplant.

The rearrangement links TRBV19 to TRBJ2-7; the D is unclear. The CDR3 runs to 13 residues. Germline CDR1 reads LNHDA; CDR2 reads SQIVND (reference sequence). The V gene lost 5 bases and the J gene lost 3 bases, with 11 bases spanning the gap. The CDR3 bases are TGTGCCAGTAGTTGGAGTAGAGGCTACGAGCAGTACTTC. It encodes CASSWSRGYEQYF.

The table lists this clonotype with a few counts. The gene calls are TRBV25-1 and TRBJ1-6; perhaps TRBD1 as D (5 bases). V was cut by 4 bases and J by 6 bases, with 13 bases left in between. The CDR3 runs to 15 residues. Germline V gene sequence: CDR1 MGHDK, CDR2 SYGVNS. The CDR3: CASSVTGTFNSPLHF. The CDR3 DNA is TGTGCCAGCAGTGTTACGGGGACCTTTAATTCACCCCTCCACTTT.

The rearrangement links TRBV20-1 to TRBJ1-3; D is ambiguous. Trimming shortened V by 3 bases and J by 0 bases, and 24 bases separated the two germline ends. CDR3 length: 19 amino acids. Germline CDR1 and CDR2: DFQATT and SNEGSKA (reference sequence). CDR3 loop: CSASSTTADLRLSGNTIYF. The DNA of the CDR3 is TGCAGTGCTAGTTCAACCACGGCGGACTTACGTCTCTCTGGAAACACCATATATTTT.

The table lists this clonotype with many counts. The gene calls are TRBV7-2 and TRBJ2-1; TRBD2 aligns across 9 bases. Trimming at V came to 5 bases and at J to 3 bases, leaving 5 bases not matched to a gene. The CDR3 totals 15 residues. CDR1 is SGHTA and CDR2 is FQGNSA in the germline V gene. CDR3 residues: CASSGAGGLYNEQFF. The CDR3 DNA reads TGTGCCAGCAGCGGTGCGGGGGGGCTCTACAATGAGCAGTTCTTC.

The chain's CDR3 is CASSSRTNGNEQFF. In DNA, the CDR3 is TGTGCCAGCAGTTCCCGGACTAATGGGAATGAGCAGTTCTTC. J is TRBJ2-1 and V is TRBV12-3 or TRBV12-4; tentatively, D is TRBD2 (6 bases). Trimming left V 4 bases short and J 7 bases short, with 14 bases between. This CDR3 is 14 amino acids long.

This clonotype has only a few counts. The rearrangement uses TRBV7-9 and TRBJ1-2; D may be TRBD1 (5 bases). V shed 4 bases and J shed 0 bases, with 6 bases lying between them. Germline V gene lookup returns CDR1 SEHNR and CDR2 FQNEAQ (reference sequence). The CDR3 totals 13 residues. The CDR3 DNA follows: TGTGCCAGCAGCTCGGACACTAACTATGGCTACACCTTC. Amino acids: CASSSDTNYGYTF.

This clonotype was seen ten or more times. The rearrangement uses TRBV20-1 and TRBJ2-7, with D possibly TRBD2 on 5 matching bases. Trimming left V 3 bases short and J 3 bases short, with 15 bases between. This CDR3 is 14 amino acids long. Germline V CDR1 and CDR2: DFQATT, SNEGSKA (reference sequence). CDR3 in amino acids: CSASSDLNNYEQYF. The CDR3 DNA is TGCAGTGCTAGTAGCGATCTTAATAACTACGAGCAGTACTTC.

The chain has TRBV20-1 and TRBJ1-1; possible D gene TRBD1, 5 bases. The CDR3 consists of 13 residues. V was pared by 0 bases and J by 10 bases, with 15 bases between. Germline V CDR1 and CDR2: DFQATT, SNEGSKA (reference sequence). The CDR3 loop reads CSARDPREEGAFF. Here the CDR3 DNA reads TGCAGTGCTAGAGATCCCAGGGAAGAAGGAGCTTTCTTT.

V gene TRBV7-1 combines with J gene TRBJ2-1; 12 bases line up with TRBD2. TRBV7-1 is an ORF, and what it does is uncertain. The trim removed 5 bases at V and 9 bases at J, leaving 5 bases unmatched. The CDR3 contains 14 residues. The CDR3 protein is CASSRLAGVGEQFF. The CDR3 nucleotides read TGTGCCAGCAGCCGACTAGCGGGAGTTGGTGAGCAGTTCTTC.

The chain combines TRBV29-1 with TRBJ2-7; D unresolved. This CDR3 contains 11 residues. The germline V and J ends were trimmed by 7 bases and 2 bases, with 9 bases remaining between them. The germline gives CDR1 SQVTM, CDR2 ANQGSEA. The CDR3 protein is CSAEGTYEQYF. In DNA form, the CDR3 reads TGCAGCGCCGAAGGGACCTACGAGCAGTACTTC.

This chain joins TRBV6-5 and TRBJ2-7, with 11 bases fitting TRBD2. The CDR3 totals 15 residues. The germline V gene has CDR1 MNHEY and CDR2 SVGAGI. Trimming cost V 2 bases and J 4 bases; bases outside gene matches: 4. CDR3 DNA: TGTGCCAGCAGTTACGCGGGACTAGCGGATTACGAGCAGTACTTC. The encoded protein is CASSYAGLADYEQYF.

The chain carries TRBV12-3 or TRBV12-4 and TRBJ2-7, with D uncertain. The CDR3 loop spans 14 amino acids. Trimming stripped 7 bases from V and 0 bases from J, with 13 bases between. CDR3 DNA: TGTGCCAGCACCCCGGACCTAAGCTCCTACGAGCAGTACTTC. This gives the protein CASTPDLSSYEQYF.

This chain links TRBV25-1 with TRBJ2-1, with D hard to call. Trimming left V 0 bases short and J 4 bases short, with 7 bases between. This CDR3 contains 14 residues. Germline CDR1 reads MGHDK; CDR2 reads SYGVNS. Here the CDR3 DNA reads TGTGCCAGCAGTGAATATTTAGGTTACAATGAGCAGTTCTTC. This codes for CASSEYLGYNEQFF.

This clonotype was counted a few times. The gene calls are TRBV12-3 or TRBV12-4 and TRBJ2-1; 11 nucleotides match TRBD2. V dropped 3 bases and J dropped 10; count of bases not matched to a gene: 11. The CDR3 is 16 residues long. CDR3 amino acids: CASSFGPSGRSSEQFF. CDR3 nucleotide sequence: TGTGCCAGCAGTTTTGGGCCTAGCGGGAGGTCCAGCGAGCAGTTCTTC.

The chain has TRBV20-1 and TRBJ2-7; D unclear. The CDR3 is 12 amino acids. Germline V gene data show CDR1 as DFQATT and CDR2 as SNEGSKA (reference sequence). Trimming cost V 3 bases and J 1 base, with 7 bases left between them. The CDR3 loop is CSASEESYEQYF. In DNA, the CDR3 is TGCAGTGCTAGTGAGGAGTCCTACGAGCAGTACTTC.

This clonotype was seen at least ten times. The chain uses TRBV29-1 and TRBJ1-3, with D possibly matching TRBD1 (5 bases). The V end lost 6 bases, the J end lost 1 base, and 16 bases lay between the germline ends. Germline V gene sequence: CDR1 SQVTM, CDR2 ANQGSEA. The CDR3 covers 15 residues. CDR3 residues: CSVNVIGGSGNTIYF. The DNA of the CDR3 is TGCAGCGTCAACGTGATCGGGGGGTCTGGAAACACCATATATTTT.

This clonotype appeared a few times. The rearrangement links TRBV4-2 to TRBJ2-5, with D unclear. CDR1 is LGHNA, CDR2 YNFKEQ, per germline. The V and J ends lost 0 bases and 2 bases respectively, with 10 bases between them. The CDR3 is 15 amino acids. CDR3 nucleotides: TGTGCCAGCAGCCAAGACCGAAAAGGGCAAGAGACCCAGTACTTC. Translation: CASSQDRKGQETQYF.

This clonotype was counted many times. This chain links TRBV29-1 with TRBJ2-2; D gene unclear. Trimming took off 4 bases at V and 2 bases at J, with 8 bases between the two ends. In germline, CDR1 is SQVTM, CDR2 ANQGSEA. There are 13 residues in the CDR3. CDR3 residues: CSVGGPNTGELFF. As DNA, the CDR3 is TGCAGCGTTGGCGGCCCCAACACCGGGGAGCTGTTTTTT.

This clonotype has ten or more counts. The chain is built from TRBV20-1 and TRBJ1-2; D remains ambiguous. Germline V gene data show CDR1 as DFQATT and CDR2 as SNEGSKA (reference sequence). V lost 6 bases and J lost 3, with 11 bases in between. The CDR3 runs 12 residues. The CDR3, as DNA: TGCAGTGCGTCTAAGCCCGACTATGGCTACACCTTC. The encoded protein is CSASKPDYGYTF.

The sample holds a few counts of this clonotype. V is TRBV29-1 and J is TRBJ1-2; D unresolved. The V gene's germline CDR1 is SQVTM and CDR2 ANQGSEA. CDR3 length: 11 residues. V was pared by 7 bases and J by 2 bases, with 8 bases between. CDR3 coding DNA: TGCAGCGCGACGGTAAACTATGGCTACACCTTC. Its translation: CSATVNYGYTF.

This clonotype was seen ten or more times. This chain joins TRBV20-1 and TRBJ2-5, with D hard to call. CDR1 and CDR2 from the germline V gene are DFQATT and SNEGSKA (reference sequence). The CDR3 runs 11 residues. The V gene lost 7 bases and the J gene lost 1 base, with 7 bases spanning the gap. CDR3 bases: TGCAGTGTTCGGATCCAAGAGACCCAGTACTTC. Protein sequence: CSVRIQETQYF.

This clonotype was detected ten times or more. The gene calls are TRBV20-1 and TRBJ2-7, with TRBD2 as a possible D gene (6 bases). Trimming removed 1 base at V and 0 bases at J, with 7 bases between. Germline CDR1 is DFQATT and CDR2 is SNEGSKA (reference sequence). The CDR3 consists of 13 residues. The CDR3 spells CSARVAASYEQYF. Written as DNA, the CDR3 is TGCAGTGCTAGAGTAGCGGCCTCCTACGAGCAGTACTTC.